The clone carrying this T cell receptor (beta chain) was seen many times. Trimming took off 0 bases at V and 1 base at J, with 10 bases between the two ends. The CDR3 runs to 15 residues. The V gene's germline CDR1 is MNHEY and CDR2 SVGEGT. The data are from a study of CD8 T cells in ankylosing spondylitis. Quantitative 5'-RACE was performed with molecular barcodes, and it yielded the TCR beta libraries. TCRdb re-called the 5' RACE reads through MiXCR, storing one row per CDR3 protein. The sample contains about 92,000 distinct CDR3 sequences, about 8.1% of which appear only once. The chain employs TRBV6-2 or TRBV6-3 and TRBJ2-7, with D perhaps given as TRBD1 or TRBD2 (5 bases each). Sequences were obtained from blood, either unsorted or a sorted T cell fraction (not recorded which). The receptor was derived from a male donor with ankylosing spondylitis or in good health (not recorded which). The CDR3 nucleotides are TGTGCCAGCAGTTACTCGTCGGGGCCGTCCTACGAGCAGTACTTC. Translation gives CASSYSSGPSYEQYF.